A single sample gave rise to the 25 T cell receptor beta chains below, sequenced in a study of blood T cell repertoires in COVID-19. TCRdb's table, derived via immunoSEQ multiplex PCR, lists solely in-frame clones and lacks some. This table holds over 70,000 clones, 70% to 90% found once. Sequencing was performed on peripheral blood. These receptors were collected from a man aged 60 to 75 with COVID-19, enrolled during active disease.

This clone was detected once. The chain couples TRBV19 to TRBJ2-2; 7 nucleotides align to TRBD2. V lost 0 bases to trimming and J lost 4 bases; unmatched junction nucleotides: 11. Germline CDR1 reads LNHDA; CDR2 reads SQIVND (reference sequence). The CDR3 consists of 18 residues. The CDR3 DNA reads TGTGCCAGTAGTATAGAGTCGATTGGGGGAGGGAGCACCGGGGAGCTGTTTTTT. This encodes CASSIESIGGGSTGELFF.

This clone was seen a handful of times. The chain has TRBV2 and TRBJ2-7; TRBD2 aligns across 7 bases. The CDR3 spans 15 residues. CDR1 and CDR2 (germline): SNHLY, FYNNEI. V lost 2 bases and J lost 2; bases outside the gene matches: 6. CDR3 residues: CASSESGGGPYEQYF. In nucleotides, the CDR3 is TGTGCCAGCAGTGAATCCGGGGGAGGGCCCTACGAGCAGTACTTC.

In DNA, the CDR3 is TGTGCCAGCAGCGTAGTGCGGGGGCAGAACACCGGGGAGCTGTTTTTT. Protein sequence: CASSVVRGQNTGELFF. The rearrangement links TRBV9 to TRBJ2-2, with D tentatively TRBD2 (7 bases). Germline V lookup: CDR1 SGDLS, CDR2 YYNGEE. This CDR3 contains 16 residues. Trimming stripped 0 bases from V and 1 base from J, with 10 bases between.

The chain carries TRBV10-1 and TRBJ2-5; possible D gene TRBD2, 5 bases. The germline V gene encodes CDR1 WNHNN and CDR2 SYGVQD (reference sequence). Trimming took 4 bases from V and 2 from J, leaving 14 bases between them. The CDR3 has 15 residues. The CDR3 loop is CASSAPGEGQETQYF. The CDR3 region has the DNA TGCGCCAGCAGTGCCCCCGGAGAGGGACAAGAGACCCAGTACTTC.

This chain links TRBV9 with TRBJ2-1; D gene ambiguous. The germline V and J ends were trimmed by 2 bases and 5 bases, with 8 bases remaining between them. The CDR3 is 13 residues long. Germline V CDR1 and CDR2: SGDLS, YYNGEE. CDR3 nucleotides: TGTGCCAGCAGCGTTTCATCCCACAATGAGCAGTTCTTC. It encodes CASSVSSHNEQFF.

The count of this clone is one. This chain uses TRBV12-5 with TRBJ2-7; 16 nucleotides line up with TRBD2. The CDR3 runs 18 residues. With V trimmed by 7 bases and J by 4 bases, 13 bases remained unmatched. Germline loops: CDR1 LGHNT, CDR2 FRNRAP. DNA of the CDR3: TGTGCTAGTGACCCCACCGGGACTAGCGGGAGGGCCTGGTACGAGCAGTACTTC. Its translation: CASDPTGTSGRAWYEQYF. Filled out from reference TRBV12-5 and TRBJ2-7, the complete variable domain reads DARVTQTPRHKVTEMGQEVTMRCQPILGHNTVFWYRQTMMQGLELLAYFRNRAPLDDSGMPKDRFSAEMPDATLATLKIQPSEPRDSAVYFCASDPTGTSGRAWYEQYFGPGTRLTVT.

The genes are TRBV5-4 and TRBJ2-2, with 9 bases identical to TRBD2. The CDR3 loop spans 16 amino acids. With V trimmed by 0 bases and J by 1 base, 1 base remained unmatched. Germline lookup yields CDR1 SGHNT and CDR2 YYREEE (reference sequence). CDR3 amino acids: CASSLATSGNTGELFF. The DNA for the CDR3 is TGTGCCAGCAGCTTGGCGACTAGCGGGAACACCGGGGAGCTGTTTTTT.

CDR3 nucleotide sequence: TGTGCCAGTGCGGCTTTTATTTACAATGAGCAGTTCTTC. It specifies CASAAFIYNEQFF. V and J are TRBV11-2 and TRBJ2-1; D is uncertain. The CDR3 length is 13 residues. With 9 bases removed from V and 4 bases from J, the gap between germline ends came to 13 bases. Germline V gene sequence: CDR1 SGHAT, CDR2 FQNNGV.

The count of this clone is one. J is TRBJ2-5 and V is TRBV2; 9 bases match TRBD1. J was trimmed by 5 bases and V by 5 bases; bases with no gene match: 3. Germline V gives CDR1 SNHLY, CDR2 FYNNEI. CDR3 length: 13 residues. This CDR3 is CASSRGTGETQYF. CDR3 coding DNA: TGTGCCAGCAGTCGGGGGACAGGGGAGACCCAGTACTTC.

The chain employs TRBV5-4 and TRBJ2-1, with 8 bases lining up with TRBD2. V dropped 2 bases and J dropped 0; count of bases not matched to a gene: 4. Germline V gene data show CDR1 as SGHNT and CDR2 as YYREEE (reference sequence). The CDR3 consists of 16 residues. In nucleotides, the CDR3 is TGTGCCAGCAGCTTCGGCGGGGGGAGCTCCTACAATGAGCAGTTCTTC. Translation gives CASSFGGGSSYNEQFF.

The CDR3 loop is CASSATANSGNTIYF. The CDR3 DNA sequence: TGCGCCAGCAGTGCGACAGCCAACTCTGGAAACACCATATATTTT. The chain uses TRBV10-1 and TRBJ1-3; D might be TRBD1 (5 bases). The CDR3 runs to 15 residues. Germline CDR1 and CDR2: WNHNN and SYGVQD (reference sequence). The V end was cut by 4 bases, the J end by 0 bases, with 10 bases between.

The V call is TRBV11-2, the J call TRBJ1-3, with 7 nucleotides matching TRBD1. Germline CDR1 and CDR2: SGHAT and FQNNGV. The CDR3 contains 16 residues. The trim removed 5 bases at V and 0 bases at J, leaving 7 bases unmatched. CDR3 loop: CASSPSRDSSGNTIYF. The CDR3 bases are TGTGCCAGCAGCCCCTCCCGGGACAGCTCTGGAAACACCATATATTTT. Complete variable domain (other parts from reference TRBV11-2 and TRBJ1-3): EAGVAQSPRYKIIEKRQSVAFWCNPISGHATLYWYQQILGQGPKLLIQFQNNGVVDDSQLPKDRFSAERLKGVDSTLKIQPAKLEDSAVYLCASSPSRDSSGNTIYFGEGSWLTVV.

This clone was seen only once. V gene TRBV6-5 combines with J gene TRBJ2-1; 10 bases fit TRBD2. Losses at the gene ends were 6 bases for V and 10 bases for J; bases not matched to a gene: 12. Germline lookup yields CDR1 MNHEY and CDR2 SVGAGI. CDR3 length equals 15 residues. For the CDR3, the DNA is TGTGCCAGCAGCCAAGGGCTAGCGGGAGTCATCGAGCAGTTCTTC. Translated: CASSQGLAGVIEQFF.

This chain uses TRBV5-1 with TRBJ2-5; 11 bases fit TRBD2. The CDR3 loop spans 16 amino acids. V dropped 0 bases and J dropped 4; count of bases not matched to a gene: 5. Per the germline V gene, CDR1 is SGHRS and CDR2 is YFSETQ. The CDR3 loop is CASSLGLAGLLETQYF. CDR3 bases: TGCGCCAGCAGCTTGGGACTAGCGGGGCTACTAGAGACCCAGTACTTC.

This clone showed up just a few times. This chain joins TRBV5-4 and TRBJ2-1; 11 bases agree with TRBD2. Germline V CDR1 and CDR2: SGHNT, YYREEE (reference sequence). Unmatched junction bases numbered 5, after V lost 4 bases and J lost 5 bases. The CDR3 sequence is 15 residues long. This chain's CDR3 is CASSIRLAGNNEQFF. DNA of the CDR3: TGTGCCAGCAGCATCCGACTAGCGGGGAACAATGAGCAGTTCTTC.

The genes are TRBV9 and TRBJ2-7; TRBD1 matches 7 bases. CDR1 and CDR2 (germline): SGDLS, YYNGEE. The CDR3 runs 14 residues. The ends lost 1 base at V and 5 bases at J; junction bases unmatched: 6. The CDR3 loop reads CASSVTRQGHEQYF. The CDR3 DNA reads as TGTGCCAGCAGCGTAACCAGACAGGGCCACGAGCAGTACTTC.

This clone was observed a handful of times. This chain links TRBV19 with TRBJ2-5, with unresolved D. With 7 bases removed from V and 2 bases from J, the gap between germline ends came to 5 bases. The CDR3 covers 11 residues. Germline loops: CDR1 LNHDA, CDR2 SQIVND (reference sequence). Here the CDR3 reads CASKLQETQYF. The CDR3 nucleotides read TGTGCCAGTAAACTACAAGAGACCCAGTACTTC.

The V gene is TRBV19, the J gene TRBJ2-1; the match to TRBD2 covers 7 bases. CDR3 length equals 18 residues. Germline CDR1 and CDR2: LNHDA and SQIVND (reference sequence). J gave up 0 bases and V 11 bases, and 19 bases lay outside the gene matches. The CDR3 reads CAASLRGDSIGSYNEQFF. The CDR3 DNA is TGTGCCGCCTCACTCCGGGGGGATTCGATTGGCTCCTACAATGAGCAGTTCTTC.

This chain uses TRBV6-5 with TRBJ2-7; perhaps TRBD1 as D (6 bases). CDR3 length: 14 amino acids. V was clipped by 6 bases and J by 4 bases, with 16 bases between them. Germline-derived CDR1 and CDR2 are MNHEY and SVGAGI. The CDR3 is CASSPPGQPYEQYF. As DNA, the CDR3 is TGTGCCAGCAGCCCACCGGGACAACCGTACGAGCAGTACTTC.

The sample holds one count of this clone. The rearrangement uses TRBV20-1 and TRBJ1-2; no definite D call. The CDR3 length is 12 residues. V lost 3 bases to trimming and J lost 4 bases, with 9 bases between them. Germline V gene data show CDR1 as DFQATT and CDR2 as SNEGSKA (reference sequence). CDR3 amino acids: CSASSGGYGYTF. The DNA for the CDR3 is TGCAGTGCTAGTTCCGGTGGCTATGGCTACACCTTC.

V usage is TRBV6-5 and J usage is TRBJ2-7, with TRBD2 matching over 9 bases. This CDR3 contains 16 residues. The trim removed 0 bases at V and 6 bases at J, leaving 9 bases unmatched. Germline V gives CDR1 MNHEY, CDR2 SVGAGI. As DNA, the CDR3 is TGTGCCAGCAGTTACTCTCGCCGGGGGCGGGGGGGCGAGCAGTACTTC. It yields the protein CASSYSRRGRGGEQYF.

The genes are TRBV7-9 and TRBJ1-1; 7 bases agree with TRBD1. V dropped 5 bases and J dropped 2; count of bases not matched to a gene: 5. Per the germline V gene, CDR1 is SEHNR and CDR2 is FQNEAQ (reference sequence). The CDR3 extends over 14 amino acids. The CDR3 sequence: CASSTRDSNTEAFF. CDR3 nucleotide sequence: TGTGCCAGCAGCACGCGGGACAGTAACACTGAAGCTTTCTTT.

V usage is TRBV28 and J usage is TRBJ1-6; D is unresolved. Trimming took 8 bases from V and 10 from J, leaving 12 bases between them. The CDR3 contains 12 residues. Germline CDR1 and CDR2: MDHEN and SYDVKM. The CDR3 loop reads CASDEGVSPLHF. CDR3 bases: TGTGCCAGCGACGAGGGAGTGTCACCCCTCCACTTT.

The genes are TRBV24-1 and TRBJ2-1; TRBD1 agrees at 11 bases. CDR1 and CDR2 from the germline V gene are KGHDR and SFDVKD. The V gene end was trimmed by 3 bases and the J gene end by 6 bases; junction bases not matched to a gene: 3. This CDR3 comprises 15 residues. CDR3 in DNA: TGTGCCACCAGTGATCCGGGACAGGGGGTCAATGAGCAGTTCTTC. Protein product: CATSDPGQGVNEQFF.

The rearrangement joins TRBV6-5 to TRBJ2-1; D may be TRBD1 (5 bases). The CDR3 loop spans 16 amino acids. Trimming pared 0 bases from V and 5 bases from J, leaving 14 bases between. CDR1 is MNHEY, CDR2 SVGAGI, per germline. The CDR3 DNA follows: TGTGCCAGCAGTTACTCACCGAGACAGCAAAACAATGAGCAGTTCTTC. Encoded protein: CASSYSPRQQNNEQFF.